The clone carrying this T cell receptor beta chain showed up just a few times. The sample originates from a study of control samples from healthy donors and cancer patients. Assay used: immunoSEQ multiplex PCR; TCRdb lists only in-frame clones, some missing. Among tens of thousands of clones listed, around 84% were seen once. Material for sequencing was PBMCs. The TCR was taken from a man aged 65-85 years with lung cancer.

CDR3 sequence (DNA): TGTGCCAGTAGTATAAGGACTAGCGGGGTCAATGAGCAGTTCTTC. Its protein is CASSIRTSGVNEQFF. V is TRBV19 and J is TRBJ2-1, with 12 bases aligning to TRBD2. The germline V gene has CDR1 LNHDA and CDR2 SQIVND (reference sequence). V gave up 2 bases and J gave up 6 bases; unmatched junction bases: 2. The CDR3 sequence is 15 residues long.